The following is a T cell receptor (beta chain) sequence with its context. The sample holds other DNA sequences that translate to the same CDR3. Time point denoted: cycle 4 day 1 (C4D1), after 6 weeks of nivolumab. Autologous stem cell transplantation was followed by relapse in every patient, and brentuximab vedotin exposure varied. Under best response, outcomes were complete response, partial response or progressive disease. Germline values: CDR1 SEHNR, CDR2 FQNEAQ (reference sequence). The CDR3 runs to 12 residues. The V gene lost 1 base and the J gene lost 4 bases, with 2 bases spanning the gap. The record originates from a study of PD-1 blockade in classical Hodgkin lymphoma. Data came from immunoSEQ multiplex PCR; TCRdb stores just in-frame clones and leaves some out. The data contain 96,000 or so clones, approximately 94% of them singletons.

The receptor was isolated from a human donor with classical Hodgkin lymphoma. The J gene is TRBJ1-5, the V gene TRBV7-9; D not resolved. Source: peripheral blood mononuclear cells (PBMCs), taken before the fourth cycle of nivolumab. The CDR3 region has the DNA TGTGCCAGCAGCTTAGATAATCAGCCCCAGCATTTT. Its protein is CASSLDNQPQHF.